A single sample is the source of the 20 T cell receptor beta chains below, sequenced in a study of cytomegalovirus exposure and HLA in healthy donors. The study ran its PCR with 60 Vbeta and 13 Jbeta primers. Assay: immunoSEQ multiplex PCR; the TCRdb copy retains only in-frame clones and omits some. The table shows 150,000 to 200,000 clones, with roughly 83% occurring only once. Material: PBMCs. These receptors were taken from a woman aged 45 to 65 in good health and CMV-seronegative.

The CDR3 protein is CASSIERGEGQPQHF. The CDR3 bases are TGTGCCAGTAGTATAGAGAGGGGGGAGGGTCAGCCCCAGCATTTT. The V and J genes are TRBV19 and TRBJ1-5; D possibly corresponds to TRBD1 (6 bases). This CDR3 is built from 15 residues. Trimming cost V 0 bases and J 6 bases, with 12 bases left between them. Germline CDR1 is LNHDA and CDR2 is SQIVND (reference sequence).

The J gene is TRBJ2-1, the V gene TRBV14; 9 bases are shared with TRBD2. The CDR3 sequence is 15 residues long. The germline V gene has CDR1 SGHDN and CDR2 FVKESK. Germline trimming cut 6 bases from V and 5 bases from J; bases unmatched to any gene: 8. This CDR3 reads CASRLSGSRDNEQFF. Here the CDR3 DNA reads TGTGCCAGCAGACTTAGCGGGAGTCGGGACAATGAGCAGTTCTTC.

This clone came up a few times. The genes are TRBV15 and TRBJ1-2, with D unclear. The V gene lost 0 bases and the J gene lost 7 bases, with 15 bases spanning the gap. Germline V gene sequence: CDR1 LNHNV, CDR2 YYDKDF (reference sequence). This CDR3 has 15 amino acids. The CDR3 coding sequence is TGTGCCACCAGCAGAGATCTAGCAACTCTGCTTGGCTACACCTTC. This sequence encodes CATSRDLATLLGYTF.

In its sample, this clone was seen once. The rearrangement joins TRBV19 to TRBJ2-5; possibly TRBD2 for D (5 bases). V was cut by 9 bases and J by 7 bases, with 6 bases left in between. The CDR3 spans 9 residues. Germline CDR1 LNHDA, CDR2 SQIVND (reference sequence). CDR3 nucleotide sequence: TGTGCCAGGGCGGGGACCCAGTACTTC. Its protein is CARAGTQYF.

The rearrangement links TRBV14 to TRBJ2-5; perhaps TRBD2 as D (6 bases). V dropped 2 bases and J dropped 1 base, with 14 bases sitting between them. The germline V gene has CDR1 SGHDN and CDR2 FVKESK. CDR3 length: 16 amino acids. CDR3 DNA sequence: TGTGCCAGCAGCCAAATAGGTCGGGGGACCCAAGAGACCCAGTACTTC. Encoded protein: CASSQIGRGTQETQYF.

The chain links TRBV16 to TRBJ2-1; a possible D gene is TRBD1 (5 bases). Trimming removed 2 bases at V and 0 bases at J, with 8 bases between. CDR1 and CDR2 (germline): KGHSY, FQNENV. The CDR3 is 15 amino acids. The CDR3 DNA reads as TGTGCCAGCAGCCAAAGGGGTGACTCCTACAATGAGCAGTTCTTC. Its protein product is CASSQRGDSYNEQFF.

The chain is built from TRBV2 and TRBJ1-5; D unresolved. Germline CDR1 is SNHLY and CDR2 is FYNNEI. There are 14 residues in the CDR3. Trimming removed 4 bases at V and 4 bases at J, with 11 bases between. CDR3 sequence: CASSVGGLNQPQHF. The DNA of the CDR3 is TGTGCCAGCAGTGTCGGCGGTTTGAATCAGCCCCAGCATTTT.

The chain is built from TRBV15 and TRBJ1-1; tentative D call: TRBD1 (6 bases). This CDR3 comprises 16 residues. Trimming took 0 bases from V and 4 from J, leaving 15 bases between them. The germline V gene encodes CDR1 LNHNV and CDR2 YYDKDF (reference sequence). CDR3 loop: CATSRDPGAQGTEAFF. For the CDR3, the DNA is TGTGCCACCAGCAGAGATCCAGGGGCGCAAGGCACTGAAGCTTTCTTT. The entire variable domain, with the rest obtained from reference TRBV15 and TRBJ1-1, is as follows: DAMVIQNPRYQVTQFGKPVTLSCSQTLNHNVMYWYQQKSSQAPKLLFHYYDKDFNNEADTPDNFQSRRPNTSFCFLDIRSPGLGDTAMYLCATSRDPGAQGTEAFFGQGTRLTVV.

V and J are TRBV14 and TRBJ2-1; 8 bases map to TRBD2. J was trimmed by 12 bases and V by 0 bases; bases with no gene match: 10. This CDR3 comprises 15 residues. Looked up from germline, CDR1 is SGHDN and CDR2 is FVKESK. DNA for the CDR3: TGTGCCAGCAGCCAAGATCTGGGACTAGGAGGCGTGCAGTTCTTC. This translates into CASSQDLGLGGVQFF.

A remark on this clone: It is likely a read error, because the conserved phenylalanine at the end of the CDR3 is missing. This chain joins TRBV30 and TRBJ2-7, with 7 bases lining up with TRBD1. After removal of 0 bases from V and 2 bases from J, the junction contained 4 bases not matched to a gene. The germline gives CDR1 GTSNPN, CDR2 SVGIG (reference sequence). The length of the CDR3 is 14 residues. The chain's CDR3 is CAWSVAGGPYEQYL. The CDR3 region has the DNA TGTGCCTGGAGTGTGGCAGGGGGTCCCTACGAGCAGTACCTC.

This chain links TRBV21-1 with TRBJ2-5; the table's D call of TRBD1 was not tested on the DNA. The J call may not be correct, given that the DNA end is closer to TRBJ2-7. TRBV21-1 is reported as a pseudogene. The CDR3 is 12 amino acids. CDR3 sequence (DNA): TGTGCCAGCGCGAGAGACAGCTACGAGCAGTACTTC. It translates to CASARDSYEQYF.

The CDR3 reads CASSPKGTGVPNVLTF. DNA for the CDR3: TGCGCCAGCAGCCCAAAAGGGACGGGGGTGCCCAACGTCCTGACTTTC. This sequence joins TRBV4-3 and TRBJ2-6, with D possibly TRBD2 on 6 matching bases. The CDR3 has 16 residues. Germline CDR1 is LGHNA and CDR2 is YSLEER. Trimming took 4 bases from V and 8 from J, leaving 18 bases between them.

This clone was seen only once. The CDR3 sequence: CASSSRTDEQYF. CDR3 sequence (DNA): TGCGCCAGCAGCTCCCGGACAGACGAGCAGTACTTC. The chain recombines TRBV4-1 with TRBJ2-7, with D possibly TRBD1 on 6 matching bases. The length of the CDR3 is 12 residues. Trimming left V 5 bases short and J 5 bases short, with 10 bases between. Germline V gene sequence: CDR1 MGHRA, CDR2 YSYEKL.

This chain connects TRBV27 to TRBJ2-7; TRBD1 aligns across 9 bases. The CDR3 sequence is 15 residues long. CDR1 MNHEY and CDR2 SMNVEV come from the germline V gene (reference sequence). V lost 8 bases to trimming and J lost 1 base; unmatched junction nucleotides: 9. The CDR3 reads CASALRDRDSYEQYF. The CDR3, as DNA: TGTGCCAGCGCTCTACGGGACAGGGATTCCTACGAGCAGTACTTC.

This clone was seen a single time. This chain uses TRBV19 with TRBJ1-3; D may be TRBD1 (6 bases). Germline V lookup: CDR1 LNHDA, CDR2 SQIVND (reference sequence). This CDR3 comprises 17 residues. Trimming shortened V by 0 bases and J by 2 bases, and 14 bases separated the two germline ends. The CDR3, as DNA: TGTGCCAGTAGTATAGATCCCCGGACAGCTACTGGAAACACCATATATTTT. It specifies CASSIDPRTATGNTIYF.

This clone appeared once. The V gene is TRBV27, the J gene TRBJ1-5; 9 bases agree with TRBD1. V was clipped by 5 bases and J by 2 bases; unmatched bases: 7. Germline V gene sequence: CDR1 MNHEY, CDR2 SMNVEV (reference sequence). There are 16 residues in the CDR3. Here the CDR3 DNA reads TGTGCCAGCAGTAACCAACAGGGGGCTCGCAATCAGCCCCAGCATTTT. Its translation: CASSNQQGARNQPQHF.

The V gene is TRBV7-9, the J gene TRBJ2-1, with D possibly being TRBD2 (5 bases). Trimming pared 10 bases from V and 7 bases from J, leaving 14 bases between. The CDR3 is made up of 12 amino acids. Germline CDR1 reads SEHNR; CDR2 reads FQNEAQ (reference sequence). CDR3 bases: TGTGCCAAGTCCGAGGGCCCTAATGAGCAGTTCTTC. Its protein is CAKSEGPNEQFF.

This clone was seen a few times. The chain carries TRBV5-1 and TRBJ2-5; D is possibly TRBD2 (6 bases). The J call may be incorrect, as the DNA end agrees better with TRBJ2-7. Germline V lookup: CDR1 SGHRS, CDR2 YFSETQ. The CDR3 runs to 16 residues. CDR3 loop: CASSSINTGSSYEQYF. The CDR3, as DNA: TGCGCCAGCAGCTCAATAAACACCGGGAGCTCCTACGAGCAGTACTTC.

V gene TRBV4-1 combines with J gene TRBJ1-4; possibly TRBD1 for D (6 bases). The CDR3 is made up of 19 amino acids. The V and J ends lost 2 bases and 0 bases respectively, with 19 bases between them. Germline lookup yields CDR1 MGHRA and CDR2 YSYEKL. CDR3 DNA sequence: TGCGCCAGCAGCCAATCTACCTTACAGGGAACATCAACTAATGAAAAACTGTTTTTT. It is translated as CASSQSTLQGTSTNEKLFF.

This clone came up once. CDR3 in amino acids: CATTTKGKLFF. CDR3 nucleotides: TGTGCCACCACTACTAAAGGAAAACTGTTTTTT. The chain employs TRBV19 and TRBJ1-4; D not resolved. Trimming removed 10 bases at V and 10 bases at J, with 13 bases between. Germline V CDR1 and CDR2: LNHDA, SQIVND (reference sequence). The CDR3 totals 11 residues.